The 26 T cell receptor beta chains below were found in one sample sequenced in a study of blood T cell repertoires in COVID-19. Here immunoSEQ multiplex PCR was the method, and the copy in TCRdb shows in-frame clones only, minus some. This sample has approximately 230,000 clones; just over 85% occur once, and the top ten carry approximately 2.1%. Sequencing used peripheral blood. The receptors were sampled from a man younger than 45 who had recovered from COVID-19.

The genes are TRBV6-5 and TRBJ1-5; D perhaps matches TRBD1 (5 bases). In germline, CDR1 is MNHEY, CDR2 SVGAGI. Trimming took 2 bases from V and 6 from J, leaving 8 bases between them. CDR3 length equals 13 residues. CDR3: CASSYDSGQPQHF. The CDR3 nucleotides are TGTGCCAGCAGTTACGACAGTGGTCAGCCCCAGCATTTT.

The chain joins TRBV3-1 (or the pseudogene TRBV3-2) to TRBJ2-2; TRBD2 aligns across 8 bases. V trimming: 3 bases; J trimming: 7 bases; junction bases outside the gene matches: 7. The germline CDR1 and CDR2 sequences are LGHDT and YNNKEL (reference sequence). CDR3 size: 15 residues. The CDR3 DNA sequence: TGTGCCAGCAGCCAGGGAGCTAGCGGGTTCGGGGAGCTGTTTTTT. It yields the protein CASSQGASGFGELFF.

This clone showed up just a few times. CDR3 protein: CASSLPTMAGAGDTQYF. The CDR3 coding sequence is TGCGCCAGCAGCTTGCCGACGATGGCGGGGGCCGGGGATACGCAGTATTTT. The J gene is TRBJ2-3, the V gene TRBV5-1; D perhaps matches TRBD2 (7 bases). Deletions cut 1 base from V and 6 bases from J, with 21 bases between. CDR1 and CDR2 (germline): SGHRS, YFSETQ. CDR3 size: 17 residues.

The J gene is TRBJ2-3, the V gene TRBV24-1; unclear D gene. CDR1 and CDR2 (germline): KGHDR, SFDVKD. This CDR3 is 16 amino acids long. V was pared by 2 bases and J by 4 bases, with 15 bases between. The CDR3 nucleotides read TGTGCCACCAGTGATTCAGCAGAAAGAAGCGCAGATACGCAGTATTTT. Translation: CATSDSAERSADTQYF.

The chain uses TRBV5-5 and TRBJ2-5; 10 positions agree with TRBD2. The V segment lost 1 base and the J segment 2 bases; nucleotides outside the gene matches: 8. CDR1 and CDR2 (germline): SGHKS, YYEKEE (reference sequence). The CDR3 runs to 17 residues. In DNA form, the CDR3 reads TGTGCCAGCAGCTTGACCCCTCCACTAGCGGGGCAAGAGACCCAGTACTTC. It translates to CASSLTPPLAGQETQYF.

The chain employs TRBV27 and TRBJ1-6; weak D call: TRBD1 (5 bases). Germline values: CDR1 MNHEY, CDR2 SMNVEV (reference sequence). CDR3 length: 14 amino acids. The V gene lost 3 bases and the J gene lost 7 bases, with 10 bases spanning the gap. The CDR3 reads CASSFGRGNSPLHF. The CDR3, as DNA: TGTGCCAGCAGTTTTGGGCGGGGCAATTCACCCCTCCACTTT.

V and J are TRBV4-1 and TRBJ1-5, with TRBD1 matching 9 bases. Germline V gene sequence: CDR1 MGHRA, CDR2 YSYEKL. Unmatched junction bases numbered 5, after V lost 6 bases and J lost 5 bases. The CDR3 is made up of 14 amino acids. Here the CDR3 reads CASSSQGAYQPQHF. The CDR3 DNA follows: TGCGCCAGCAGTTCACAGGGGGCGTATCAGCCCCAGCATTTT.

The V gene is TRBV7-2, the J gene TRBJ1-5; D unclear. Germline V gene data show CDR1 as SGHTA and CDR2 as FQGNSA. The CDR3 totals 15 residues. V gave up 1 base and J gave up 3 bases, with 10 bases separating them. The CDR3 sequence: CASSLEAGYNQPQHF. As DNA, the CDR3 is TGTGCCAGCAGCTTAGAGGCGGGTTACAATCAGCCCCAGCATTTT.

The chain combines TRBV7-8 with TRBJ1-5, with D perhaps matching TRBD1 (5 bases). Trimming removed 4 bases at V and 7 bases at J, with 17 bases between. Germline V lookup: CDR1 SGHVS, CDR2 FQNEAQ. This CDR3 region has 15 residues. CDR3 nucleotide sequence: TGTGCCAGCAGCTCGGGGGGGAGGAGAGAACAGCCCCAGCATTTT. Encoded protein: CASSSGGRREQPQHF.

The chain has TRBV5-4 and TRBJ1-4, with TRBD1 matching 9 bases. J gave up 3 bases and V 2 bases, and 2 bases lay outside the gene matches. The CDR3 has 15 amino acids. CDR1 and CDR2 from the germline V gene are SGHNT and YYREEE (reference sequence). CDR3 bases: TGTGCCAGCAGCTTAAGACAGGGGGCTAATGAAAAACTGTTTTTT. It is translated as CASSLRQGANEKLFF.

The chain joins TRBV6-1 to TRBJ2-3; D is unresolved. This CDR3 is 17 amino acids long. V lost 2 bases and J 2 bases, leaving 17 bases between the germline ends. Looked up from germline, CDR1 is MNHNS and CDR2 is SASEGT. The CDR3 protein is CASSEPRLQSTTDTQYF. CDR3 sequence (DNA): TGTGCCAGCAGTGAACCGAGACTTCAATCCACCACAGATACGCAGTATTTT.

This rearrangement joins TRBV7-8 to TRBJ1-5; D perhaps matches TRBD1 (5 bases). Germline CDR1 and CDR2: SGHVS and FQNEAQ. This CDR3 comprises 15 residues. The V end was cut by 4 bases, the J end by 3 bases, with 13 bases between. The CDR3, as DNA: TGTGCCAGCAGCTGGGCTTCAGGGTACAATCAGCCCCAGCATTTT. Protein: CASSWASGYNQPQHF.

The V and J genes are TRBV4-3 and TRBJ1-2; D is possibly TRBD1 (6 bases). Deletions cut 0 bases from V and 0 bases from J, with 17 bases between. CDR1 is LGHNA and CDR2 is YSLEER in the germline V gene. The CDR3 length is 18 residues. This chain's CDR3 is CASSQEDTGWGANYGYTF. The CDR3 nucleotides read TGCGCCAGCAGCCAAGAGGACACAGGGTGGGGAGCTAACTATGGCTACACCTTC.

For the CDR3, the DNA is TGTGCCAGCAGCGCGCCCAGGAACGTCGGGGAGCTGTTTTTT. This sequence encodes CASSAPRNVGELFF. This chain joins TRBV9 and TRBJ2-2; D remains ambiguous. CDR1 SGDLS and CDR2 YYNGEE come from the germline V gene. The CDR3 sequence is 14 residues long. V lost 3 bases, J lost 7 bases, and 13 bases lay in between.

The chain is built from TRBV6-5 and TRBJ1-2; maybe TRBD1 (6 bases). Germline-derived CDR1 and CDR2 are MNHEY and SVGAGI. V lost 5 bases and J lost 5, with 15 bases in between. The CDR3 totals 14 residues. The CDR3 loop is CASSPPDRNYGYTF. The CDR3 DNA is TGTGCCAGCAGTCCGCCCGACAGGAATTATGGCTACACCTTC.

This clone was seen a handful of times. This chain's CDR3 is CATERVSSYNSPLHF. The CDR3 region has the DNA TGTGCCACCGAACGGGTGAGCTCCTATAATTCACCCCTCCACTTT. This chain joins TRBV7-2 and TRBJ1-6; D gene ambiguous. The CDR3 is 15 amino acids. Germline loops: CDR1 SGHTA, CDR2 FQGNSA. V was pared by 10 bases and J by 0 bases, with 13 bases between. Based on the CDR3 plus reference TRBV7-2 and TRBJ1-6, the full variable domain is GAGVSQSPSNKVTEKGKDVELRCDPISGHTALYWYRQSLGQGLEFLIYFQGNSAPDKSGLPSDRFSAERTGGSVSTLTIQRTQQEDSAVYLCATERVSSYNSPLHFGNGTRLTVT.

J is TRBJ2-3 and V is TRBV11-2; 13 nucleotides align to TRBD2. The CDR3 loop spans 17 amino acids. V trimming: 6 bases; J trimming: 6 bases; junction bases outside the gene matches: 12. Germline V gene data show CDR1 as SGHAT and CDR2 as FQNNGV. The CDR3: CASSLMALAGGGDTQYF. The CDR3 nucleotides read TGTGCCAGCAGTCTTATGGCACTAGCGGGGGGGGGTGATACGCAGTATTTT.

This sequence joins TRBV6-6 and TRBJ1-1, with unresolved D. This CDR3 is 14 amino acids long. V lost 5 bases to trimming and J lost 1 base, with 11 bases between them. Germline-derived CDR1 and CDR2 are MNHNY and SVGAGI (reference sequence). CDR3 nucleotide sequence: TGTGCCAGCAGTCGTCAGGCGTCGAACACTGAAGCTTTCTTT. This codes for CASSRQASNTEAFF.

The chain couples TRBV12-5 to TRBJ2-2, with 7 positions matching TRBD2. This CDR3 has 19 residues. V shed 3 bases, J shed 0 bases, and the junction held 13 bases outside the gene matches. Germline V gives CDR1 LGHNT, CDR2 FRNRAP. This chain's CDR3 is CASGFWEGFASSNTGELFF. The CDR3 bases are TGTGCTAGTGGTTTTTGGGAGGGATTTGCGTCTTCGAACACCGGGGAGCTGTTTTTT.

The CDR3 protein is CASSQLTGWNQPQHF. Written as DNA, the CDR3 is TGTGCCAGCTCACAACTCACGGGTTGGAATCAGCCCCAGCATTTT. The V call is TRBV18, the J call TRBJ1-5, with unresolved D. The V gene's germline CDR1 is KGHSH and CDR2 LQKENI. The ends were cut back, 4 bases at V and 4 bases at J, with 14 bases in the middle. The CDR3 runs 15 residues.

The chain employs TRBV6-5 and TRBJ2-1; D uncertain. The germline CDR1 and CDR2 sequences are MNHEY and SVGAGI. The CDR3 is 14 residues long. V lost 6 bases and J lost 7, with 16 bases in between. In DNA form, the CDR3 reads TGTGCCAGCAGCCGCCCCCCGAGAGGTAATGAGCAGTTCTTC. Protein: CASSRPPRGNEQFF.

This clone was recorded once. The rearrangement joins TRBV13 to TRBJ2-1; a weak D match, TRBD1 (6 bases). V shed 7 bases and J shed 6 bases, with 13 bases lying between them. This CDR3 comprises 13 residues. The germline V gene has CDR1 PRHDT and CDR2 FYEKMQ (reference sequence). The DNA of the CDR3 is TGTGCCAGCATGAATGTACAGGGCAATGAGCAGTTCTTC. Protein sequence: CASMNVQGNEQFF.

The rearrangement links TRBV6-1 to TRBJ2-7, with D perhaps matching TRBD1 (5 bases). The CDR3 is 15 residues long. Trimming pared 2 bases from V and 6 bases from J, leaving 17 bases between. Germline V gene data show CDR1 as MNHNS and CDR2 as SASEGT. CDR3 residues: CASSESGLGSVEQYF. The CDR3 bases are TGTGCCAGCAGTGAATCAGGGTTGGGGTCTGTCGAGCAGTACTTC.

The chain is built from TRBV27 and TRBJ2-7, with TRBD1 matching 10 bases. V gave up 6 bases and J gave up 3 bases; unmatched junction bases: 17. Looked up from germline, CDR1 is MNHEY and CDR2 is SMNVEV (reference sequence). CDR3 length: 18 residues. CDR3 nucleotides: TGTGCCAGCAGCCTAACCGGGACAGGGGTCCTGAATTTCTACGAGCAGTACTTC. It encodes CASSLTGTGVLNFYEQYF.

The V call is TRBV11-3, the J call TRBJ1-1; perhaps TRBD1 as D (5 bases). V was cut by 5 bases and J by 3 bases, with 10 bases left in between. From germline, CDR1 is SGHNT and CDR2 YENEEA. This CDR3 comprises 13 residues. CDR3 loop: CASSVTRDTEAFF. For the CDR3, the DNA is TGTGCCAGCAGCGTAACCAGGGACACTGAAGCTTTCTTT.

This chain joins TRBV18 and TRBJ1-1; no reliable D call. The ends were cut back, 2 bases at V and 10 bases at J, with 20 bases in the middle. The CDR3 length is 15 residues. Germline CDR1 reads KGHSH; CDR2 reads LQKENI. The CDR3 bases are TGTGCCAGCTCACCATCCGGGGATTCTCCCCTGGGAGCTTTCTTT. This translates into CASSPSGDSPLGAFF.